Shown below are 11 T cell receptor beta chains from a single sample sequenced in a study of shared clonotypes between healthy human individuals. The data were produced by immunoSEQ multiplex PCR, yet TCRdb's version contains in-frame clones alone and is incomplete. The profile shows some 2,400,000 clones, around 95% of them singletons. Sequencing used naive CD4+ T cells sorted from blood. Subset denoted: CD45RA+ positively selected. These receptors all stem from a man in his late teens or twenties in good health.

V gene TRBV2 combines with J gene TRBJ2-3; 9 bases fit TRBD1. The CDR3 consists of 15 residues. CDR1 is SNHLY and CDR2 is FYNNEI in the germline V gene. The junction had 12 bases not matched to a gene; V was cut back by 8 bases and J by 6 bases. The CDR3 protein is CASRQTGGAVDTQYF. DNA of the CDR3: TGTGCCAGCCGCCAAACAGGGGGCGCGGTTGATACGCAGTATTTT.

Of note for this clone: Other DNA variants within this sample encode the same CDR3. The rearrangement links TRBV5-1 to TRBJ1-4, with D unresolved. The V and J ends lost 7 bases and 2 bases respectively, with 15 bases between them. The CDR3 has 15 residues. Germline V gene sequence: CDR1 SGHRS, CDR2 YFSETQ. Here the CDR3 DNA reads TGCGCCAGCTCCCCCGGGAGGCTCACTAATGAAAAACTGTTTTTT. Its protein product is CASSPGRLTNEKLFF.

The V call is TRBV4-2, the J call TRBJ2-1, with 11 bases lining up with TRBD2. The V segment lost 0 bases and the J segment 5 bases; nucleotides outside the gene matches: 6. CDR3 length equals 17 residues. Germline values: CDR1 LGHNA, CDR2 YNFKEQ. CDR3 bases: TGTGCCAGCAGCCAAGATGGGCTAGCGGGGGGAAACAATGAGCAGTTCTTC. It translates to CASSQDGLAGGNNEQFF.

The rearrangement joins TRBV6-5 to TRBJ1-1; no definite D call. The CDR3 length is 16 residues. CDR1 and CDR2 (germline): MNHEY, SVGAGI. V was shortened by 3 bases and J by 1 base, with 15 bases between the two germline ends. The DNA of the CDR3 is TGTGCCAGCAGTTATAGGTATGGACGGCCGAACACTGAAGCTTTCTTT. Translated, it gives CASSYRYGRPNTEAFF.

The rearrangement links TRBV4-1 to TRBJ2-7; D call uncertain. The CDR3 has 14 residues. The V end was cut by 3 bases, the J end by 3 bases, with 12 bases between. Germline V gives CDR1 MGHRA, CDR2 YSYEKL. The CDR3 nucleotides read TGCGCCAGCAGCCAGCAACCTGCCGGCTACGAGCAGTACTTC. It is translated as CASSQQPAGYEQYF.

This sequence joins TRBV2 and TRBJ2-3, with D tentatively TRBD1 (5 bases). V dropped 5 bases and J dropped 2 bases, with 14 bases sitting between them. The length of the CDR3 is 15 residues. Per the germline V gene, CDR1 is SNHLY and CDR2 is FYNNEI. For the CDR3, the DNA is TGTGCCAGCAGTCGACAGACCACATTCACAGATACGCAGTATTTT. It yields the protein CASSRQTTFTDTQYF.

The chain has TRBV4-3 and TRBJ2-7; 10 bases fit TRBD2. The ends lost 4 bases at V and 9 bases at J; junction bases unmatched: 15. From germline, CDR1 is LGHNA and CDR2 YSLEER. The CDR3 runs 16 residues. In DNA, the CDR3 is TGCGCCAGCAGCCTACCTAGGACTAGCGGTCCTAGGGGGCAGTACTTC. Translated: CASSLPRTSGPRGQYF.

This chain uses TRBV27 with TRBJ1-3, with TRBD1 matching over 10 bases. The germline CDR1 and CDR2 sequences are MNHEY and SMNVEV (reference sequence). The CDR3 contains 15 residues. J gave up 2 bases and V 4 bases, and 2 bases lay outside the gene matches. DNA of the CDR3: TGTGCCAGCAGTTGGACAGGGGGACCTGGAAACACCATATATTTT. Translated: CASSWTGGPGNTIYF.

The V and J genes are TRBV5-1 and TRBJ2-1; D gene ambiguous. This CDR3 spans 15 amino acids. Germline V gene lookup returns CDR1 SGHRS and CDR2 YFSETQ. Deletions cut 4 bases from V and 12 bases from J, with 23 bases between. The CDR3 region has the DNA TGCGCCAGCAGCCCCACCCCCGAGGTCGGCAAGGTGCAGTTCTTC. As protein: CASSPTPEVGKVQFF. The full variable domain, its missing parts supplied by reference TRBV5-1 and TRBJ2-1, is KAGVTQTPRYLIKTRGQQVTLSCSPISGHRSVSWYQQTPGQGLQFLFEYFSETQRNKGNFPGRFSGRQFSNSRSEMNVSTLELGDSALYLCASSPTPEVGKVQFFGPGTRLTVL.

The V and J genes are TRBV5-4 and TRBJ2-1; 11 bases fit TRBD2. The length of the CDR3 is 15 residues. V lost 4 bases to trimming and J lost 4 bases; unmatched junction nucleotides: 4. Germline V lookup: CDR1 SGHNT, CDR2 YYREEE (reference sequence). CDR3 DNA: TGTGCCAGCAGCATTAGCGGGGGGGCGTACAATGAGCAGTTCTTC. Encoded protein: CASSISGGAYNEQFF. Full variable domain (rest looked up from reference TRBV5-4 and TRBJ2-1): ETGVTQSPTHLIKTRGQQVTLRCSSQSGHNTVSWYQQALGQGPQFIFQYYREEENGRGNFPPRFSGLQFPNYSSELNVNALELDDSALYLCASSISGGAYNEQFFGPGTRLTVL.

The CDR3 sequence is CASSTAQGTGELFF. The DNA for the CDR3 is TGTGCCAGCAGCACTGCCCAGGGTACCGGGGAGCTGTTTTTT. The chain couples TRBV5-4 to TRBJ2-2; weak D call: TRBD1 (5 bases). Trimming took off 4 bases at V and 5 bases at J, with 12 bases between the two ends. The germline CDR1 and CDR2 sequences are SGHNT and YYREEE (reference sequence). This CDR3 comprises 14 residues.